A selection of T cell receptor beta chains follows, all from one sample in a study of Ad26.COV2.S vaccination and SARS-CoV-2 variants. TCRdb's table, derived via immunoSEQ multiplex PCR, lists solely in-frame clones and lacks some. Of hundreds of thousands of clones listed, around 87% are singletons. The sample consisted of peripheral blood, taken in a trial of Ad26.COV2.S vaccine versus placebo. These receptors came from a person aged 18-60 years who received the Ad26.COV2.S COVID-19 vaccine or a placebo. Each CDR3 is given with its conserved first and last residue. Each record gives: clone size, J gene, D gene, V gene, CDR3 protein, CDR3 DNA. The D gene is left open where the match is weak. Only some rows state a clone size, as once, few, many or a class for expanded clones.

>NA|TRBJ2-2|NA|TRBV4-3
CASSHPDGGKLSGELFF
TGCGCCAGCAGCCACCCGGATGGAGGCAAACTATCCGGGGAGCTGTTTTTT
>NA|TRBJ1-5|NA|TRBV6-5
CASRGTPYSNQPQHF
TGTGCCAGCAGAGGGACACCTTATAGCAATCAGCCCCAGCATTTT
>NA|TRBJ2-5|NA|TRBV6-5
CASSYSRSETQYF
TGTGCCAGCAGTTACTCGAGATCCGAGACCCAGTACTTC
>NA|TRBJ1-2|NA|TRBV5-4
CASSLMGKDYGYTF
TGTGCCAGCAGCTTGATGGGCAAGGACTATGGCTACACCTTC
>NA|TRBJ2-1|TRBD1|TRBV7-6
CASSLARRQGYNEQFF
TGTGCCAGCAGCTTAGCTAGAAGACAGGGCTACAATGAGCAGTTCTTC
>NA|TRBJ2-2|NA|TRBV30
CAWTGPLTGELFF
TGTGCCTGGACGGGACCACTCACCGGGGAGCTGTTTTTT
>NA|TRBJ1-5|TRBD1|TRBV5-1
CASSFGTERTQPQHF
TGCGCCAGCAGCTTTGGGACAGAGAGGACTCAGCCCCAGCATTTT
>NA|TRBJ2-1|NA|TRBV4-3
CASSQDWSYNEQFF
TGCGCCAGCAGCCAAGACTGGAGTTACAATGAGCAGTTCTTC
>NA|TRBJ2-3|TRBD1|TRBV4-2
CASSQRTGHGRHRNAMDDTQYF
TGTGCCAGCAGCCAACGGACAGGGCACGGCCGTCACCGTAATGCGATGGATGATACGCAGTATTTT
>few|TRBJ1-1|NA|TRBV7-8
CASSNWTTYTEAFF
TGTGCCAGCAGCAATTGGACAACTTACACTGAAGCTTTCTTT
>NA|TRBJ2-7|NA|TRBV18
CASSPDRRSYEQYF
TGTGCCAGCTCACCTGACCGAAGATCCTACGAGCAGTACTTC
>NA|TRBJ2-7|NA|TRBV6-6
CASSPGLANEQYF
TGTGCCAGCAGCCCTGGTTTGGCCAACGAGCAGTACTTC
>NA|TRBJ2-7|NA|TRBV7-6
CASSLAAGNEQYF
TGTGCCAGCAGCTTAGCGGCAGGGAACGAGCAGTACTTC
>NA|TRBJ1-5|TRBD1|TRBV10-3
CATAQGATSNQPQHF
TGTGCCACCGCACAGGGGGCAACTAGCAATCAGCCCCAGCATTTT
>NA|TRBJ2-7|NA|TRBV7-2
CASSLERQSYEQYF
TGTGCCAGCAGCTTAGAAAGACAGAGCTACGAGCAGTACTTC
>many|TRBJ1-5|NA|TRBV21-1
CASSRSPGRDRAQPQHF
TGTGCCAGCAGCAGATCGCCGGGCCGGGACAGGGCACAGCCCCAGCATTTT
>NA|TRBJ1-2|NA|TRBV5-5
CASSLWWGPSYGYTF
TGTGCCAGCAGCTTATGGTGGGGGCCTAGCTATGGCTACACCTTC
>NA|TRBJ2-2|TRBD1|TRBV4-1
CASSQDETGGTGELFF
TGCGCCAGCAGCCAAGATGAGACAGGGGGTACCGGGGAGCTGTTTTTT
>NA|TRBJ1-1|NA|TRBV11-2
CASSLLRNTEAFF
TGTGCCAGCAGCTTATTGCGGAACACTGAAGCTTTCTTT
>NA|TRBJ1-1|NA|TRBV7-8
CASSLVQRVNTEAFF
TGTGCCAGCAGCTTAGTACAGAGAGTCAACACTGAAGCTTTCTTT
>NA|TRBJ1-1|NA|TRBV30
CAWSWGFQGTEAFF
TGTGCCTGGAGTTGGGGATTTCAGGGGACTGAAGCTTTCTTT
>NA|TRBJ2-1|NA|TRBV24-1
CATSVDNEQFF
TGTGCCACCAGTGTGGATAATGAGCAGTTCTTC
>NA|TRBJ1-1|TRBD1|TRBV7-6
CASSLTGDTEAFF
TGTGCCAGCAGCCTCACAGGGGACACTGAAGCTTTCTTT
>NA|TRBJ1-2|NA|TRBV20-1
CSASAGLANYGYTF
TGCAGTGCTAGTGCAGGGTTGGCTAACTATGGCTACACCTTC
>few|TRBJ1-5|TRBD1|TRBV3-1/TRBV3-2
CASSQDGTAYQPQHF
TGTGCCAGCAGCCAAGACGGGACAGCTTATCAGCCCCAGCATTTT
>NA|TRBJ1-1|NA|TRBV5-1
CASTPTGMGTEAFF
TGCGCCAGCACACCCACAGGGATGGGAACTGAAGCTTTCTTT
>NA|TRBJ2-3|TRBD1|TRBV6-5
CASSYSTDRVTDTQYF
TGTGCCAGCAGTTACTCGACGGACAGGGTGACAGATACGCAGTATTTT
>NA|TRBJ2-2|TRBD2|TRBV10-3
CAISGGAGWDTGELFF
TGTGCCATCAGCGGGGGGGCCGGCTGGGACACCGGGGAGCTGTTTTTT
>NA|TRBJ2-1|NA|TRBV14
CASSQEAPGRNYNEQFF
TGTGCCAGCAGCCAAGAGGCTCCTGGACGGAACTACAATGAGCAGTTCTTC
>NA|TRBJ2-5|NA|TRBV3-1/TRBV3-2
CASSYARGLWETQYF
TGTGCCAGCAGCTATGCCAGGGGTTTGTGGGAGACCCAGTACTTC
>NA|TRBJ1-2|NA|TRBV3-1/TRBV3-2
CASTQRGGYGYTF
TGTGCCAGCACCCAAAGGGGTGGCTATGGCTACACCTTC
>NA|TRBJ1-2|NA|TRBV30
CAWGPGWSGGYTF
TGTGCCTGGGGGCCCGGGTGGTCAGGTGGCTACACCTTC
>NA|TRBJ2-5|NA|TRBV13
CASSPRGSQETQYF
TGTGCCAGCAGCCCCCGGGGGAGCCAAGAGACCCAGTACTTC
>NA|TRBJ2-2|NA|TRBV11-3
CASSLDYVTGELFF
TGTGCCAGCAGCTTAGACTACGTCACCGGGGAGCTGTTTTTT
>NA|TRBJ1-2|NA|TRBV6-6
CASSLRDGYYGYTF
TGTGCCAGCAGCTTACGGGACGGCTACTATGGCTACACCTTC
>NA|TRBJ2-2|NA|TRBV7-9
CASSLGQGVTGELFF
TGTGCCAGCAGCTTAGGGCAGGGAGTCACCGGGGAGCTGTTTTTT
>NA|TRBJ2-3|NA|TRBV11-3
CASSAGSGDTQYF
TGTGCCAGCAGCGCGGGGAGCGGGGATACGCAGTATTTT
>NA|TRBJ2-7|TRBD1|TRBV4-2
CASNPGQGNYEQYF
TGTGCCAGCAACCCGGGACAGGGTAACTACGAGCAGTACTTC
>NA|TRBJ2-1|TRBD2|TRBV3-1/TRBV3-2
CASSQDLSGALNEQFF
TGTGCCAGCAGCCAAGATCTTAGCGGGGCCCTCAATGAGCAGTTCTTC
>NA|TRBJ1-4|NA|TRBV9
CASSAQDNEKLFF
TGTGCCAGCAGCGCCCAGGATAATGAAAAACTGTTTTTT
>NA|TRBJ1-4|NA|TRBV6-5
CASGNEKLFF
TGTGCCAGCGGTAATGAAAAACTGTTTTTT